The TCR beta chain under discussion was sequenced for a study of beta chain features in type 1 diabetes. Study-level background: Cell yields, gender and age were comparable in patients and healthy donors. The study, taken as a whole, reports: Within each of all four CD4+ subsets, Type 1 diabetes patients had TCRB CDR3s that were moderately but significantly shorter. Any PCR bias toward short templates would affect both groups alike.

Reverse transcription of all isolated RNA meant that expressed TCRB transcripts were sequenced. About 3.6 million reads per sample on average were obtained from naive, central memory and regulatory T cell samples. The method was immunoSEQ multiplex PCR; TCRdb's version includes in-frame clones alone and lacks a portion of them. In the table there are under 350,000 clones, about 13% of which are singletons. Points on this clone: The antigen remains unidentified.

The specimen was naive CD4+ T cells from blood. The sequence was obtained from a man in his thirties or forties with type 1 diabetes.

CDR3 bases: TGTGCCAGCAGCTTAAGGGGGAACCTCCTTAATGAGCAGTTCTTC. Translation gives CASSLRGNLLNEQFF. The J gene is TRBJ2-1, the V gene TRBV9; D perhaps matches TRBD1 (6 bases). The CDR3 contains 15 residues. Germline loops: CDR1 SGDLS, CDR2 YYNGEE. The V and J ends lost 4 bases and 7 bases respectively, with 18 bases between them.